This T cell receptor (beta chain) derives from a study of blood T cell repertoires in COVID-19. Across the whole study: Material from acute and convalescent COVID-19 was sourced from the United States, Italy and Spain. T cells, B-cell-depleted T cells, or PBMCs supplied cDNA or gDNA.

Trimming shortened V by 1 base and J by 5 bases, and 9 bases separated the two germline ends. The CDR3 spans 14 residues. Germline lookup yields CDR1 LGHNA and CDR2 YSLEER. Original methodology: Reference gene primer amplification yielded estimated nucleated cell counts. The data were produced by immunoSEQ multiplex PCR, yet TCRdb's version contains in-frame clones alone and is incomplete. V and J calls and clone size are those listed in that table; D and trimming were worked out from the DNA. The table has 150,000 to 170,000 clones, roughly nine tenths seen once. The sequenced material came from peripheral blood. The receptor's source is a man between 50 and 59 years old with acute or convalescent COVID-19. The V and J genes are TRBV4-3 and TRBJ2-1, with D unresolved. The CDR3 DNA follows: TGCGCCAGCAGCCAAGTTAACAGAAACAATGAGCAGTTCTTC. Translated, it gives CASSQVNRNNEQFF.